These 15 T cell receptor beta chains share one sample of origin, sequenced in a study of blood T cell repertoires in COVID-19. Clones were sequenced by immunoSEQ multiplex PCR, and TCRdb holds only the in-frame ones, with some missing. The sample has over 85,000 clones, approximately 90% seen once. The material sequenced was peripheral blood. All receptors derive from a human donor with active COVID-19. The donor label of this sample is uncertain.

The sample holds one count of this clone. This chain links TRBV7-8 with TRBJ1-2; 9 bases fit TRBD1. The V gene's germline CDR1 is SGHVS and CDR2 FQNEAQ. The CDR3 covers 14 residues. J lost 4 bases, V lost 5 bases, and 5 bases had no gene match. This chain's CDR3 is CASSGGQGTYGYTF. Here the CDR3 DNA reads TGTGCCAGCAGCGGCGGACAGGGGACCTATGGCTACACCTTC.

The rearrangement joins TRBV6-1 to TRBJ1-1; a weak D match, TRBD1 (5 bases). Trimming removed 0 bases from V and 6 bases from J, with 11 bases in between. Germline CDR1 is MNHNS and CDR2 is SASEGT. The CDR3 is 14 residues long. The CDR3 nucleotides read TGTGCCAGCAGTGAAGCGACAATCAGGGCTGAAGCTTTCTTT. This codes for CASSEATIRAEAFF.

This clone showed up just a few times. The V and J genes are TRBV7-3 and TRBJ1-1; possible D gene TRBD1, 6 bases. Germline-derived CDR1 and CDR2 are SGHTA and FQGTGA. The ends were cut back, 0 bases at V and 7 bases at J, with 9 bases in the middle. CDR3 size: 13 residues. In DNA, the CDR3 is TGTGCCAGCAGCTTAACAGGACAGCTTGAAGCTTTCTTT. It specifies CASSLTGQLEAFF.

This chain links TRBV7-9 with TRBJ1-1, with D unclear. The germline V gene encodes CDR1 SEHNR and CDR2 FQNEAQ (reference sequence). The CDR3 contains 14 residues. With 2 bases removed from V and 0 bases from J, the gap between germline ends came to 7 bases. The CDR3 is CASSLKQMNTEAFF. CDR3 nucleotide sequence: TGTGCCAGCAGCTTAAAACAGATGAACACTGAAGCTTTCTTT. Combining the CDR3 with reference TRBV7-9 and TRBJ1-1 gives the whole variable domain DTGVSQNPRHKITKRGQNVTFRCDPISEHNRLYWYRQTLGQGPEFLTYFQNEAQLEKSRLLSDRFSAERPKGSFSTLEIQRTEQGDSAMYLCASSLKQMNTEAFFGQGTRLTVV.

This clone showed up just once. This sequence joins TRBV24-1 and TRBJ2-1; D is uncertain. The CDR3 is 17 amino acids. The ends were cut back, 4 bases at V and 0 bases at J, with 15 bases in the middle. Per germline, CDR1 KGHDR and CDR2 SFDVKD. CDR3 sequence: CATSDPRRSDSYNEQFF. The CDR3 coding sequence is TGTGCCACCAGTGACCCCAGACGGAGCGACTCCTACAATGAGCAGTTCTTC.

The chain links TRBV7-9 to TRBJ2-7; 8 nucleotides match TRBD2. Germline trimming cut 5 bases from V and 3 bases from J; bases unmatched to any gene: 3. Germline V gene data show CDR1 as SEHNR and CDR2 as FQNEAQ (reference sequence). This CDR3 contains 13 residues. CDR3: CASSPGGGYEQYF. The CDR3 DNA follows: TGTGCCAGCAGCCCGGGGGGGGGCTACGAGCAGTACTTC.

This clone showed up just once. J is TRBJ2-1 and V is TRBV4-2, with 7 bases matching TRBD1. The germline V gene encodes CDR1 LGHNA and CDR2 YNFKEQ. The CDR3 is 16 amino acids. V lost 1 base, J lost 5 bases, and 8 bases stayed unmatched. The CDR3 DNA sequence: TGTGCCAGCAGCCAAGGTCTGGACAGGAGTAACAATGAGCAGTTCTTC. It yields the protein CASSQGLDRSNNEQFF.

The CDR3 here is CSVLDTSPQETQYF. CDR3 nucleotides: TGCAGCGTTTTAGACACAAGCCCCCAAGAGACCCAGTACTTC. The gene calls are TRBV29-1 and TRBJ2-5; D is unclear. The CDR3 extends over 14 amino acids. V was shortened by 5 bases and J by 1 base, with 14 bases between the two germline ends. CDR1 SQVTM and CDR2 ANQGSEA come from the germline V gene.

J is TRBJ1-2 and V is TRBV11-2, with TRBD1 matching over 9 bases. Germline V gives CDR1 SGHAT, CDR2 FQNNGV. This CDR3 spans 14 amino acids. The V gene end was trimmed by 4 bases and the J gene end by 5 bases; junction bases not matched to a gene: 5. The CDR3 DNA reads as TGTGCCAGCAGCTCCGGGACAGGGAAATATGGCTACACCTTC. It translates to CASSSGTGKYGYTF.

The CDR3 protein is CASSFSIQGAWTEAFF. The CDR3 DNA sequence: TGTGCCAGCAGCTTCTCAATACAGGGGGCCTGGACTGAAGCTTTCTTT. The chain couples TRBV11-2 to TRBJ1-1, with TRBD1 matching 9 bases. CDR1 is SGHAT, CDR2 FQNNGV, per germline. V dropped 3 bases and J dropped 5; count of bases not matched to a gene: 10. The CDR3 consists of 16 residues.

This chain links TRBV5-4 with TRBJ2-2; TRBD2 agrees at 7 bases. The CDR3 covers 16 residues. Looked up from germline, CDR1 is SGHNT and CDR2 is YYREEE (reference sequence). Trimming removed 0 bases from V and 3 bases from J; junction bases left unmatched: 5. The CDR3 nucleotides are TGTGCCAGCAGCTTGGGTGCGGGGGACTACACCGGGGAGCTGTTTTTT. Amino acid sequence: CASSLGAGDYTGELFF.

V and J are TRBV11-2 and TRBJ2-4; 11 nucleotides align to TRBD2. Losses at the gene ends were 1 base for V and 6 bases for J; bases not matched to a gene: 5. Germline CDR1 and CDR2: SGHAT and FQNNGV. This CDR3 is 16 amino acids long. CDR3 in DNA: TGTGCCAGCAGCTTAGGTAGACTAGCGGGGACAAACATTCAGTACTTC. As protein: CASSLGRLAGTNIQYF.

The rearrangement joins TRBV11-2 to TRBJ1-6; 9 bases line up with TRBD1. Germline loops: CDR1 SGHAT, CDR2 FQNNGV. Trimming removed 5 bases from V and 7 bases from J; junction bases left unmatched: 6. The CDR3 contains 15 residues. The chain's CDR3 is CASSHYRGPNSPLHF. In nucleotides, the CDR3 is TGTGCCAGCAGCCATTACAGGGGGCCCAATTCACCCCTCCACTTT.

The CDR3 nucleotides read TGTGCCAGCAGCCAACGATCGACGAGACAAAGCTCTGGGGCCAACGTCCTGACTTTC. Translation gives CASSQRSTRQSSGANVLTF. The chain employs TRBV3-1 (or the pseudogene TRBV3-2) and TRBJ2-6, with D unresolved. Germline V gene sequence: CDR1 LGHDT, CDR2 YNNKEL (reference sequence). Trimming removed 2 bases from V and 0 bases from J, with 17 bases in between. The CDR3 is 19 residues long.

J is TRBJ1-1 and V is TRBV7-3, with 7 positions matching TRBD1. Germline trimming cut 5 bases from V and 4 bases from J; bases unmatched to any gene: 7. The CDR3 consists of 14 residues. Germline V lookup: CDR1 SGHTA, CDR2 FQGTGA. The CDR3 reads CASSPTRQGTEAFF. The CDR3 nucleotides are TGTGCCAGCAGCCCGACCCGACAGGGCACTGAAGCTTTCTTT.